This T cell receptor beta chain was captured by sequencing in a study of control samples from healthy donors and cancer patients. The CDR3 length is 12 residues. Germline loops: CDR1 MNHNY, CDR2 SVGAGI (reference sequence). The V end was cut by 5 bases, the J end by 6 bases, with 10 bases between. Sequenced by immunoSEQ multiplex PCR; TCRdb stores in-frame clones only, minus some. The sample lists roughly 200,000 clones, just under 95% seen once, with approximately 1.5% in the top ten. The chain recombines TRBV6-6 with TRBJ1-1; TRBD1 is a possible D gene (5 bases). Input material: blood. The source of this sequence is a man aged 45 to 65 in good health. The CDR3 here is CASSRGSSEAFF. CDR3 DNA: TGTGCCAGCAGTAGGGGTTCATCTGAAGCTTTCTTT.